This T cell receptor beta chain was recovered during a study of T cell repertoires and HLA-DP antigens. Clones were sequenced by immunoSEQ multiplex PCR, and TCRdb holds only the in-frame ones, with some missing. The sample records approximately 86,000 clones, 86% being singletons. On this clone itself: Its specificity is not known.

Sample: CD4+ T cells from PBMCs. The TCR comes from a middle-aged man in good health and CMV-seronegative.

The CDR3 sequence is CASSWGWREGSNQPQHF. CDR3 DNA sequence: TGTGCCAGCAGCTGGGGGTGGAGGGAGGGGAGCAATCAGCCCCAGCATTTT. The chain employs TRBV5-8 and TRBJ1-5; the D gene is possibly TRBD1 (5 bases). Germline V lookup: CDR1 SGHTS, CDR2 YDEGEE. The CDR3 runs 17 residues. Trimming left V 3 bases short and J 1 base short, with 17 bases between. Drawing the rest from reference TRBV5-8 and TRBJ1-5, the complete variable domain is EAGVTQSPTHLIKTRGQQATLRCSPISGHTSVYWYQQALGLGLQFLLWYDEGEERNRGNFPPRFSGRQFPNYSSELNVNALELEDSALYLCASSWGWREGSNQPQHFGDGTRLSIL.